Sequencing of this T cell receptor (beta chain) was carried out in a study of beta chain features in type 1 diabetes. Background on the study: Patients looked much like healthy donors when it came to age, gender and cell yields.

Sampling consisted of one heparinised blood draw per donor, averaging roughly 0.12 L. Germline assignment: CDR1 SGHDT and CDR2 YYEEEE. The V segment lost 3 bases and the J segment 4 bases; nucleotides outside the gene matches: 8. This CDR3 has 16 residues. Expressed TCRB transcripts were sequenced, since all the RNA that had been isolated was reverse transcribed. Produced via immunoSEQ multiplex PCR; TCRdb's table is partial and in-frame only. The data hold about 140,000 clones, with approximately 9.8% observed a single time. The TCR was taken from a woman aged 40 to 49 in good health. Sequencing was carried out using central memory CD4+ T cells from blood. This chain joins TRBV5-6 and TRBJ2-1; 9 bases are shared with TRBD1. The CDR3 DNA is TGTGCCAGCAGCTACGCACAGGGGGCGAATTACAATGAGCAGTTCTTC. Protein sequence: CASSYAQGANYNEQFF.